Listed here is a single TCR beta chain. This table comes from immunoSEQ multiplex PCR, and its TCRdb copy is limited to in-frame clones, with some not included. Among about 260,000 clones, approximately 86% were seen once, and the ten largest hold around 5%. This CDR3 contains 13 residues. Unmatched junction bases numbered 4, after V lost 5 bases and J lost 4 bases. Germline loops: CDR1 LNHDA, CDR2 SQIVND (reference sequence). These data are taken from a study of blood T cell repertoires in COVID-19. The wider study: From T cells, B-cell-depleted T cells, or PBMCs came the material, which was cDNA or gDNA.

The TCR was taken from a woman aged 55-69 years with COVID-19, enrolled during active disease. The chain is built from TRBV19 and TRBJ1-2; 7 bases map to TRBD1. Sequencing used peripheral blood. The CDR3 region has the DNA TGTGCCAGTAGTGGAGGGGGCGCCTATGGCTACACCTTC. Its translation is CASSGGGAYGYTF. Based on the CDR3 plus reference TRBV19 and TRBJ1-2, the full variable domain is DGGITQSPKYLFRKEGQNVTLSCEQNLNHDAMYWYRQDPGQGLRLIYYSQIVNDFQKGDIAEGYSVSREKKESFPLTVTSAQKNPTAFYLCASSGGGAYGYTFGSGTRLTVV.